This TCR beta chain emerged from a study of OX40 agonist ivuxolimab in advanced cancers. Study as a whole: Ivuxolimab, which patients received intravenously every 2 weeks, was dosed at 0.01 to 10 mg/kg.

V was shortened by 4 bases and J by 3 bases, with 26 bases between the two germline ends. Germline V CDR1 and CDR2: WNHNN, SYGVQD (reference sequence). The CDR3 is 19 residues long. Measured with immunoSEQ multiplex PCR; TCRdb has only the in-frame clones, and not every one. The sample contains about 71,000 clones, 90% to 95% of which appear only once. Concerning this clone: The antigen is not known.

Study-level points and caveats: On average, CD8+ T cells had more expanded clones than CD4+.

The sample was CD4+ or CD8+ T cells sorted from blood, taken in a trial of the OX40 agonist ivuxolimab. The clonotype was recovered from an adult with an advanced solid tumor such as melanoma, head and neck, liver or kidney cancer. V usage is TRBV10-1 and J usage is TRBJ2-3; D could derive from TRBD1 or TRBD2 (6 bases each). CDR3 DNA sequence: TGCGCCAGCAGTGGAGACGGGGGCGAGTCGGTCATAGGGACAGATACGCAGTATTTT. It specifies CASSGDGGESVIGTDTQYF.